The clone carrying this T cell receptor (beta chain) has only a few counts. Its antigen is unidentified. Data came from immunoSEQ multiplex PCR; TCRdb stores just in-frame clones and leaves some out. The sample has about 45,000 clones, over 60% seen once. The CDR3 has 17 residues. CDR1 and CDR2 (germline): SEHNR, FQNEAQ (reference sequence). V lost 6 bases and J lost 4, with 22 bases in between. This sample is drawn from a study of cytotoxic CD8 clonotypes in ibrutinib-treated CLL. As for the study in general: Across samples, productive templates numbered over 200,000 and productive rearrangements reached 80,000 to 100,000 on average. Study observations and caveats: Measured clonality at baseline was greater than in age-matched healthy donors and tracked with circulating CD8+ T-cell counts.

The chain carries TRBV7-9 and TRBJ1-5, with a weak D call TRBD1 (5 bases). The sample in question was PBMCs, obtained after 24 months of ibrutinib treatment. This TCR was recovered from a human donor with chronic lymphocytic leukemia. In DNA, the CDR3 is TGTGCCAGCAGTTACGCAATGGGACTTCCGTGGAATCAGCCCCAGCATTTT. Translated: CASSYAMGLPWNQPQHF.